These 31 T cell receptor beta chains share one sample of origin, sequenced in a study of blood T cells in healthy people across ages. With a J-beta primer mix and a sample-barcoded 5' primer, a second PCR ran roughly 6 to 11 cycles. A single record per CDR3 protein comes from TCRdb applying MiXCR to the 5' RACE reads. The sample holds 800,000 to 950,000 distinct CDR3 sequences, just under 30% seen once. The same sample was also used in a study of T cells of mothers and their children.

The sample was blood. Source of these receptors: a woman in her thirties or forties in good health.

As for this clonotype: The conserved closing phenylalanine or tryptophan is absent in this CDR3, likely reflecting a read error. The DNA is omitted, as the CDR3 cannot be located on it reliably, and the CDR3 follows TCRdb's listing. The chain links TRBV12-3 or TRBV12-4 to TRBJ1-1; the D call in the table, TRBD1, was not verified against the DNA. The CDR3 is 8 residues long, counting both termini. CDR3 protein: CASSTGPQ.

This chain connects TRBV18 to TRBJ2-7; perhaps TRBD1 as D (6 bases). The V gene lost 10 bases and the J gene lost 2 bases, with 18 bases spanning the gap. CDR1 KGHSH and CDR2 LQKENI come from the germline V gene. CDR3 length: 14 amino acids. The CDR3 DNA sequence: TGTGCCACCCAAATAGGACAGCCCCCCTACGAGCAGTACTTC. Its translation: CATQIGQPPYEQYF.

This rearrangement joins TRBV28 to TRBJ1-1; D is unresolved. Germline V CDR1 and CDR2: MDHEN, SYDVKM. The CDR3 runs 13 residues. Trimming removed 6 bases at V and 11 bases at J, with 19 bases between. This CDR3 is CASSFGLKREAFF. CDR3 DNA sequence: TGTGCCAGCAGCTTCGGGTTGAAGCGAGAGGCTTTCTTT.

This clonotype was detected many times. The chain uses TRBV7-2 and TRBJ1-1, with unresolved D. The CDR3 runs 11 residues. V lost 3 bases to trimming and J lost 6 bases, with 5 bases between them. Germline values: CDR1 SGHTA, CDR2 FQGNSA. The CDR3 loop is CASSFRAEAFF. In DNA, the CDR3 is TGTGCCAGCAGCTTTCGTGCTGAAGCTTTCTTT. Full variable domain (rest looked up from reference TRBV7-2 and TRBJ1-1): GAGVSQSPSNKVTEKGKDVELRCDPISGHTALYWYRQSLGQGLEFLIYFQGNSAPDKSGLPSDRFSAERTGGSVSTLTIQRTQQEDSAVYLCASSFRAEAFFGQGTRLTVV.

This CDR3 is CASSGDGGWWGYTF. The CDR3 DNA is TGTGCCAGCAGCGGGGACGGAGGGTGGTGGGGCTACACCTTC. V usage is TRBV9 and J usage is TRBJ1-2, with D tentatively TRBD1 (5 bases). CDR1 and CDR2 from the germline V gene are SGDLS and YYNGEE. The CDR3 covers 14 residues. V was pared by 3 bases and J by 8 bases, with 17 bases between.

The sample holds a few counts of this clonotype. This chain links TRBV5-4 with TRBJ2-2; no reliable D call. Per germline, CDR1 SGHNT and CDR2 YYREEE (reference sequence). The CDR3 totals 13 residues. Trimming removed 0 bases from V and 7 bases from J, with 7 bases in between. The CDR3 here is CASSLGLGGELFF. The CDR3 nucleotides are TGTGCCAGCAGCTTGGGGCTTGGCGGGGAGCTGTTTTTT.

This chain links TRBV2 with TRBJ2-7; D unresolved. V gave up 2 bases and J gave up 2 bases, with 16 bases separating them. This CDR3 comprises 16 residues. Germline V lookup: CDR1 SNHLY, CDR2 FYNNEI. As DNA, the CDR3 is TGTGCCAGCAGTGAAAGCTTGCTGTCCAGCACCTACGAGCAGTACTTC. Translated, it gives CASSESLLSSTYEQYF.

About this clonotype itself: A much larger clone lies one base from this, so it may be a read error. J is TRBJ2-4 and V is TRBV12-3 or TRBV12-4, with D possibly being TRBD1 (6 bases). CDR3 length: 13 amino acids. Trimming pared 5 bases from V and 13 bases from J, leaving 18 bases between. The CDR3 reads CASSTGTPYGQYF. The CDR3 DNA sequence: TGTGCCAGCAGTACCGGGACACCTTACGGGCAGTACTTC.

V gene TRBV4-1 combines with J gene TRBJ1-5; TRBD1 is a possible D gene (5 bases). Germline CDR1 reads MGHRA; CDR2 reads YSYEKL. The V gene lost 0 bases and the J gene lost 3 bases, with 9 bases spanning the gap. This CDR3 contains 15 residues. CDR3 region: CASSQDGHNNQPQHF. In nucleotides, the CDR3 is TGCGCCAGCAGCCAAGACGGACATAACAATCAGCCCCAGCATTTT.

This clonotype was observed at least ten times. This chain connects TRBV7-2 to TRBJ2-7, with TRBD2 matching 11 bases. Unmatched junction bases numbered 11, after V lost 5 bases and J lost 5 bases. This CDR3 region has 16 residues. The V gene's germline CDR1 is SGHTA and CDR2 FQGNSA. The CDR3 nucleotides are TGTGCCAGCAGCGAGCCCGGGACTAGCGGCTCTAACGAGCAGTACTTC. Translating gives CASSEPGTSGSNEQYF.

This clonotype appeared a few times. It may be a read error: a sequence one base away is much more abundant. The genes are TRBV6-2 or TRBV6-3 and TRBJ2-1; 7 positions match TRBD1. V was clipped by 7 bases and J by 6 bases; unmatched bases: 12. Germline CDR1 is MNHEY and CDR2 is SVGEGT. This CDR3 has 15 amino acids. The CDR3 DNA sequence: TGTGCCAGCACCCGTGGGGGCAGGGGGACCAATGAGCAGTTCTTC. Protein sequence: CASTRGGRGTNEQFF.

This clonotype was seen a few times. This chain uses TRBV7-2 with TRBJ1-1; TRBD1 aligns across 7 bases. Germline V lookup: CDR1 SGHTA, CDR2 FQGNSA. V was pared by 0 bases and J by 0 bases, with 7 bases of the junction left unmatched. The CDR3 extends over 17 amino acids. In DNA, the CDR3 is TGTGCCAGCAGCTTAGCCCCCCCGGGACAGATGAACACTGAAGCTTTCTTT. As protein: CASSLAPPGQMNTEAFF. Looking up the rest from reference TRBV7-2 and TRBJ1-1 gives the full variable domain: GAGVSQSPSNKVTEKGKDVELRCDPISGHTALYWYRQSLGQGLEFLIYFQGNSAPDKSGLPSDRFSAERTGGSVSTLTIQRTQQEDSAVYLCASSLAPPGQMNTEAFFGQGTRLTVV.

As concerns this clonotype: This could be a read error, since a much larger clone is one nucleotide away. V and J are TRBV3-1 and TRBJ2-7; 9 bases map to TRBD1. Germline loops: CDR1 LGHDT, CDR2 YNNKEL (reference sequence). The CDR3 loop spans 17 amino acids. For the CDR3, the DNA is TGTACCAGCAGCCAGGGCCCCCGACAGGGGGGCCCCTACGAGCAGTACTTC. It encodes CTSSQGPRQGGPYEQYF.

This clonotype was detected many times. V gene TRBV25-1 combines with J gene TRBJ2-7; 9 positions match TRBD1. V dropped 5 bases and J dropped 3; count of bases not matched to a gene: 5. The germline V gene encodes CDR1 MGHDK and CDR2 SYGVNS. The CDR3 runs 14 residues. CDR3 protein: CASSIRDRVYEQYF. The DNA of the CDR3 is TGTGCCAGCAGTATCCGGGACAGGGTCTACGAGCAGTACTTC.

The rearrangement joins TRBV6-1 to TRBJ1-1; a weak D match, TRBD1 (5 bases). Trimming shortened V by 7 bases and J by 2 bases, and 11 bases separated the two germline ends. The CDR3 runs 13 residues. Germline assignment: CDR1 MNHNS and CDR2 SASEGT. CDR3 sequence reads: CASILQGNTEAFF. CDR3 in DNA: TGTGCCAGCATTCTTCAGGGAAACACTGAAGCTTTCTTT.

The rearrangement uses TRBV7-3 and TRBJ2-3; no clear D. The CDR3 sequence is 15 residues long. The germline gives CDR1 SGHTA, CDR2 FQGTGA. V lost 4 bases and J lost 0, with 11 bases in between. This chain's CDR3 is CASSSARGSTDTQYF. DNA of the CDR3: TGTGCCAGCAGCTCGGCTCGCGGTAGCACAGATACGCAGTATTTT. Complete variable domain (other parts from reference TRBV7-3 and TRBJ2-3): GAGVSQTPSNKVTEKGKYVELRCDPISGHTALYWYRQSLGQGPEFLIYFQGTGAADDSGLPNDRFFAVRPEGSVSTLKIQRTERGDSAVYLCASSSARGSTDTQYFGPGTRLTVL.

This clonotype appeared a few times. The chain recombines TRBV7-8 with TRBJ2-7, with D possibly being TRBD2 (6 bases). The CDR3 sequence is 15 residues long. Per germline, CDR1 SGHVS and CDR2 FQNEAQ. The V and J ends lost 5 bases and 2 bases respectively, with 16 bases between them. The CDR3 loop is CASSPGVGSPYEQYF. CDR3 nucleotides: TGTGCCAGCAGCCCGGGGGTGGGGTCACCCTACGAGCAGTACTTC.

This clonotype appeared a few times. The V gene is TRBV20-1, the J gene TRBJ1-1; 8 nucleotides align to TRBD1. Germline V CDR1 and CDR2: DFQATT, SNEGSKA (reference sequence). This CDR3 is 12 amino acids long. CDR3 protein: CRTGQGVTEAFF. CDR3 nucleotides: TGCAGGACAGGACAGGGTGTTACTGAAGCTTTCTTT.

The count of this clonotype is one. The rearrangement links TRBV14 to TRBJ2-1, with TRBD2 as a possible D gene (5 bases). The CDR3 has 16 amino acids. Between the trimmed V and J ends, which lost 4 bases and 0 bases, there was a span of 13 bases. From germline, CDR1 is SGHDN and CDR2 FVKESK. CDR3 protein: CASSLELGSSYNEQFF. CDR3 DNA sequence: TGTGCCAGCAGCCTAGAGCTAGGGAGCTCCTACAATGAGCAGTTCTTC. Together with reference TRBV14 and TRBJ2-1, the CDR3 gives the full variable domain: EAGVTQFPSHSVIEKGQTVTLRCDPISGHDNLYWYRRVMGKEIKFLLHFVKESKQDESGMPNNRFLAERTGGTYSTLKVQPAELEDSGVYFCASSLELGSSYNEQFFGPGTRLTVL.

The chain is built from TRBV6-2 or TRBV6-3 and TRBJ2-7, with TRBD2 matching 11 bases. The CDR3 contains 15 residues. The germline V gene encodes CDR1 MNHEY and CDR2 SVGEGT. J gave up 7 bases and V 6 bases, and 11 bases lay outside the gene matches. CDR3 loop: CASRVAGGGYNEQYF. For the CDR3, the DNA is TGTGCCAGCAGGGTAGCGGGAGGGGGATACAATGAGCAGTACTTC.

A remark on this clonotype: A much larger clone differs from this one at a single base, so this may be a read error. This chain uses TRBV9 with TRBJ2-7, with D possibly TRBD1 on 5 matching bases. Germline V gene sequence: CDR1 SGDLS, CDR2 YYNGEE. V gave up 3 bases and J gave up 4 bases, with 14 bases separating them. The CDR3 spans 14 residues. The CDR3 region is CASSGAPGRYEQYF. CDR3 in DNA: TGTGCCAGCAGCGGAGCCCCAGGGCGATACGAGCAGTACTTC.

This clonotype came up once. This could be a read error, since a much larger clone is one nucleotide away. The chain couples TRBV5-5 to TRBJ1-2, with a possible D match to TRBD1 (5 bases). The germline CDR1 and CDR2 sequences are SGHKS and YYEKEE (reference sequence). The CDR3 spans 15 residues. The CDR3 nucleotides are TGTGCCAGCAGCGGGGGACTTCCCATTGACTATGGCCACACCTTC. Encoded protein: CASSGGLPIDYGHTF.

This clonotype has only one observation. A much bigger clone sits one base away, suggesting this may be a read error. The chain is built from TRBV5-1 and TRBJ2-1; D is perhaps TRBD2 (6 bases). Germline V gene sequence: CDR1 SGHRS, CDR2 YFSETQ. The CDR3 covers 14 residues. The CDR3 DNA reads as TGCGCCAGCGGCTTCTCGGGGGACTACAATGAGCAGTTCTTC. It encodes CASGFSGDYNEQFF.

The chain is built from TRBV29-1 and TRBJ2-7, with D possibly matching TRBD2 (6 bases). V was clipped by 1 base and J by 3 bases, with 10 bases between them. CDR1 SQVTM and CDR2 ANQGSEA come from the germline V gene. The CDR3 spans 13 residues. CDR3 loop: CSVEVGGYYEQYF. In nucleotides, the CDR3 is TGCAGCGTTGAAGTCGGGGGATACTACGAGCAGTACTTC.

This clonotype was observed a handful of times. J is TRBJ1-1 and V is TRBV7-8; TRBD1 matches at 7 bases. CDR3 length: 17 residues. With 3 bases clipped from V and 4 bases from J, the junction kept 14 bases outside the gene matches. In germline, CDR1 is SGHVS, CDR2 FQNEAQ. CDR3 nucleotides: TGTGCCAGCAGCTTTTGGTCGTCCACAGGGGCGCGCACTGAAGCTTTCTTT. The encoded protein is CASSFWSSTGARTEAFF.

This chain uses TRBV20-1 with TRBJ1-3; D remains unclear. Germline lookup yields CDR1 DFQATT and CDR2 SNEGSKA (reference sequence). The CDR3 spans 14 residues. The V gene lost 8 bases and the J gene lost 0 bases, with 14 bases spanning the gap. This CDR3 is CSPHESFSGNTIYF. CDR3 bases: TGCAGTCCCCATGAGAGCTTCTCTGGAAACACCATATATTTT.

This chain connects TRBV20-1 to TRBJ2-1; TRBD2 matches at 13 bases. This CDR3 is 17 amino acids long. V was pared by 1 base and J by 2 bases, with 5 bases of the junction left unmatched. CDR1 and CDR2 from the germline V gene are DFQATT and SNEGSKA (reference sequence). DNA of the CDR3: TGCAGTGCTAGAGGTCGGACTAGCGGGAGAACCTACAATGAGCAGTTCTTC. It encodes CSARGRTSGRTYNEQFF.

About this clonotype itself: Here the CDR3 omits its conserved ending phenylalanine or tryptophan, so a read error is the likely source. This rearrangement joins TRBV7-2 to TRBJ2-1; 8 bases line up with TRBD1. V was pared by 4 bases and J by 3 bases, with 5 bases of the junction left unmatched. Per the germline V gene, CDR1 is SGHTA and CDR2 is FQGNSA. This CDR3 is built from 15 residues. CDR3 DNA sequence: TGTGCCAGCAGCTCTCCAGGGGGCTTCTACAATGAGCAGTTCTAC. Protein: CASSSPGGFYNEQFY.

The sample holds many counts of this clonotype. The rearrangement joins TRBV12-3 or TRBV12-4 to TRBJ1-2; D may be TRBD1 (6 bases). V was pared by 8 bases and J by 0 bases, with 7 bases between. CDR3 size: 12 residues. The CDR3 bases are TGTGCCAGCGGACAGACTAACTATGGCTACACCTTC. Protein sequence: CASGQTNYGYTF.

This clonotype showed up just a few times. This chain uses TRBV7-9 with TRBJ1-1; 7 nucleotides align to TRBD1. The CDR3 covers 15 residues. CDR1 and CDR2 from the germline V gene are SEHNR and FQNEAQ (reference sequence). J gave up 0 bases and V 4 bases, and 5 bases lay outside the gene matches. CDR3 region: CASSSPDRMNTEAFF. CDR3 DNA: TGTGCCAGCAGCTCCCCGGACAGGATGAACACTGAAGCTTTCTTT.

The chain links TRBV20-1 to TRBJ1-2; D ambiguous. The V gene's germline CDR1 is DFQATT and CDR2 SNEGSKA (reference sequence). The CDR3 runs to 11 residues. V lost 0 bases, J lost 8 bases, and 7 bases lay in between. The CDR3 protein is CSARDNGGYTF. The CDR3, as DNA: TGCAGTGCTAGAGATAACGGGGGCTACACCTTC.